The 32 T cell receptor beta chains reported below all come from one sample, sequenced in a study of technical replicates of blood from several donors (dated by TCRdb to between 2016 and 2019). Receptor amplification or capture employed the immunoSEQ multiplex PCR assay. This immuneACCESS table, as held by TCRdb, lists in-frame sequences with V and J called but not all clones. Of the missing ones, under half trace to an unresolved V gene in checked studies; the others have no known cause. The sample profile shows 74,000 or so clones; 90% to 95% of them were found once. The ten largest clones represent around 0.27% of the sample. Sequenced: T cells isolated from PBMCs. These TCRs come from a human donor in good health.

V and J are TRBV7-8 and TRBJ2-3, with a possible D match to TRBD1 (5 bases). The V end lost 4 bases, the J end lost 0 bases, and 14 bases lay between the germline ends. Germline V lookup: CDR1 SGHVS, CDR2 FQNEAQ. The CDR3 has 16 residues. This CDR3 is CASSSRAMGSTDTQYF. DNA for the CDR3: TGTGCCAGCAGCTCCAGGGCGATGGGAAGCACAGATACGCAGTATTTT.

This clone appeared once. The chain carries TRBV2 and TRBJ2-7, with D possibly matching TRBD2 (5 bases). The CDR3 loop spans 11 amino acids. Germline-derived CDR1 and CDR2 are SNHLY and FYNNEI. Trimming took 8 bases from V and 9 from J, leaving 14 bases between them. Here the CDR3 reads CASVGESRQYF. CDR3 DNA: TGTGCCAGCGTTGGGGAGTCGCGGCAGTACTTC.

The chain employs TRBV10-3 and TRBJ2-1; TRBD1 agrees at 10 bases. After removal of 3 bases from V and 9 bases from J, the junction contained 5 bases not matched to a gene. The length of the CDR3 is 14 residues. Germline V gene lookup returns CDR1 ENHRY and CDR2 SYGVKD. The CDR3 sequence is CAISDRDRGSEQFF. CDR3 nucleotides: TGTGCCATCAGTGACCGGGACAGGGGTAGTGAGCAGTTCTTC.

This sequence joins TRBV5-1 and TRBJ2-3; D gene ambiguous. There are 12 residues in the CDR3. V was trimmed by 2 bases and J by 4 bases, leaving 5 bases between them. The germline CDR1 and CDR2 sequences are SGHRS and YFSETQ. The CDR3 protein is CASSLIADTQYF. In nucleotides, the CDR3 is TGCGCCAGCAGCTTAATCGCAGATACGCAGTATTTT.

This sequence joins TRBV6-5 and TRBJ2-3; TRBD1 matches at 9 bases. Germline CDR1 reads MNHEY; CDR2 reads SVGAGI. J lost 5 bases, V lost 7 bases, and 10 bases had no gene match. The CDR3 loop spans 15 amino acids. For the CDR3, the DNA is TGTGCCAGCACCCCGATCAGGGGACAGGGAGATACGCAGTATTTT. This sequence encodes CASTPIRGQGDTQYF.

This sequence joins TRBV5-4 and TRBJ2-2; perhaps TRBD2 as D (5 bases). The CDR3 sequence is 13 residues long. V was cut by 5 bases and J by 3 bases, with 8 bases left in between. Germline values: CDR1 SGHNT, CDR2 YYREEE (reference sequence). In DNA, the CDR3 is TGTGCCAGCAGTTGGGAGTACACCGGGGAGCTGTTTTTT. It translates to CASSWEYTGELFF.

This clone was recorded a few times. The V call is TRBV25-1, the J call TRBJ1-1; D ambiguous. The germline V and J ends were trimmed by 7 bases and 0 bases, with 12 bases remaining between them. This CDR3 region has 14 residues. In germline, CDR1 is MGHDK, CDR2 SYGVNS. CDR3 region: CASISRGMNTEAFF. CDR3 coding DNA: TGTGCCAGCATTTCGCGGGGAATGAACACTGAAGCTTTCTTT.

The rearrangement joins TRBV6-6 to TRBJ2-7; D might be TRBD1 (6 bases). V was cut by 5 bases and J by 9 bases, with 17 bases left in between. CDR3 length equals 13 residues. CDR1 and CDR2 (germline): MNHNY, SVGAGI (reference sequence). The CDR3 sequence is CASSLDRFEWQYF. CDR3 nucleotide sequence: TGTGCCAGCAGTCTCGACAGGTTCGAATGGCAGTACTTC.

The CDR3 nucleotides read TGTGCCAGCAGCCCAGCGGACTCCTACAATGAGCAGTTCTTC. Residues: CASSPADSYNEQFF. The chain links TRBV7-2 to TRBJ2-1, with TRBD2 as a possible D gene (5 bases). The germline V gene has CDR1 SGHTA and CDR2 FQGNSA. Trimming stripped 5 bases from V and 0 bases from J, with 8 bases between. The length of the CDR3 is 14 residues.

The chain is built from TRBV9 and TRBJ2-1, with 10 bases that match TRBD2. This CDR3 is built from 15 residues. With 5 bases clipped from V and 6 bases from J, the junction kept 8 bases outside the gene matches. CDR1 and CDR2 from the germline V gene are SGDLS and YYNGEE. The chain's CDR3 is CASSVSGGQINEQFF. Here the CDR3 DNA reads TGTGCCAGCAGTGTTAGCGGGGGGCAAATCAATGAGCAGTTCTTC. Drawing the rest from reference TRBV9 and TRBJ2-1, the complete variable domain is DSGVTQTPKHLITATGQRVTLRCSPRSGDLSVYWYQQSLDQGLQFLIQYYNGEERAKGNILERFSAQQFPDLHSELNLSSLELGDSALYFCASSVSGGQINEQFFGPGTRLTVL.

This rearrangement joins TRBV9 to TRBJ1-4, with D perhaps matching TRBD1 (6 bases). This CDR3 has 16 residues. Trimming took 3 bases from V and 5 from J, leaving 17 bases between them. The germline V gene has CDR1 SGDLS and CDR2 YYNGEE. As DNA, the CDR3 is TGTGCCAGCAGCGCACACCCGGGACAAAGAAATGAAAAACTGTTTTTT. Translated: CASSAHPGQRNEKLFF.

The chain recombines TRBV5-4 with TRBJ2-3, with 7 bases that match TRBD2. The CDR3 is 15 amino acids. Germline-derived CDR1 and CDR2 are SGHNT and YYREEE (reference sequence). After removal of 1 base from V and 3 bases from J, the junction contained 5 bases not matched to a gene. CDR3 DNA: TGTGCCAGCAGCTTGAATCTAGCGGAAACAGATACGCAGTATTTT. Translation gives CASSLNLAETDTQYF.

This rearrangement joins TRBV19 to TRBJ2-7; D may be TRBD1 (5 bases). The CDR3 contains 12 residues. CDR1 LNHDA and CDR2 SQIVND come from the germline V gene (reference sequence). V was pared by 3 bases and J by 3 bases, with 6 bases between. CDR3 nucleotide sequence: TGTGCCAGTAGTATCGACAGCTACGAGCAGTACTTC. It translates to CASSIDSYEQYF.

The CDR3 sequence: CASSFLGEGRQFF. The DNA of the CDR3 is TGTGCCAGCAGTTTTCTCGGGGAGGGTCGGCAGTTCTTC. The chain links TRBV6-5 to TRBJ2-1, with TRBD2 matching over 7 bases. Germline V gene lookup returns CDR1 MNHEY and CDR2 SVGAGI. The CDR3 length is 13 residues. V dropped 4 bases and J dropped 12; count of bases not matched to a gene: 9.

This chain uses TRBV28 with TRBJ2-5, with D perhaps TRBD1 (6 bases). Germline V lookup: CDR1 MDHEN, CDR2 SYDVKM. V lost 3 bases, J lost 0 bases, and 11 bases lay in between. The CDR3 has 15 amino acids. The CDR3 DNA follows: TGTGCCAGCAGTTTCTCCCCAGGGGACCAAGAGACCCAGTACTTC. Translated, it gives CASSFSPGDQETQYF.

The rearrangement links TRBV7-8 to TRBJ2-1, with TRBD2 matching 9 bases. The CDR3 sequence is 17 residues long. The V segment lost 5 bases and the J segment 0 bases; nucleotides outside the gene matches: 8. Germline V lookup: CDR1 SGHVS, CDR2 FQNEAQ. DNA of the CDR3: TGTGCCAGCAGCACCTTTAGCGGGGGACACTCCTACAATGAGCAGTTCTTC. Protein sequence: CASSTFSGGHSYNEQFF.

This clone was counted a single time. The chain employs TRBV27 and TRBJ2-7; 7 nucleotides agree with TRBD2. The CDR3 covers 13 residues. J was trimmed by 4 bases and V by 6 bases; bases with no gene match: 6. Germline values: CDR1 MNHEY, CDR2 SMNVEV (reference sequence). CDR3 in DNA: TGTGCCAGCAGGGAGCGGGGATGGTACGAGCAGTACTTC. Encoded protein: CASRERGWYEQYF.

The CDR3 loop is CASSLFSNRGETQYF. The CDR3 DNA follows: TGTGCCAGCAGTTTATTTTCTAACAGGGGGGAGACCCAGTACTTC. The genes are TRBV27 and TRBJ2-5, with 8 positions matching TRBD1. The CDR3 totals 15 residues. J gave up 5 bases and V 1 base, and 6 bases lay outside the gene matches. Per the germline V gene, CDR1 is MNHEY and CDR2 is SMNVEV (reference sequence).

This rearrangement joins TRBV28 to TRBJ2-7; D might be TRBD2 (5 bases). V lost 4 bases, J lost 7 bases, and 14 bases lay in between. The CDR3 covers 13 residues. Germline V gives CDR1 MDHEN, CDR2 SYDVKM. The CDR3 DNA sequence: TGTGCCAGCAGTTCAACGCACACGGGGGAGCAGTACTTC. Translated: CASSSTHTGEQYF.

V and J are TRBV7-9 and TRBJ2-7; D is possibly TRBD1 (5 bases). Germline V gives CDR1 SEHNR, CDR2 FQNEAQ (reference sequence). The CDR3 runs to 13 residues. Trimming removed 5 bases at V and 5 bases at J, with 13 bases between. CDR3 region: CASSPQVLNEQYF. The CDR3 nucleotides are TGTGCCAGCAGCCCACAGGTGCTGAACGAGCAGTACTTC.

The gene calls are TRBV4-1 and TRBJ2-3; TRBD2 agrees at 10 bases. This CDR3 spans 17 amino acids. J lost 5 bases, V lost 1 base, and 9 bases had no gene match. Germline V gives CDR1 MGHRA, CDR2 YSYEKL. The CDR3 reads CASSQVIAGGIQDTQYF. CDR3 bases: TGCGCCAGCAGCCAAGTCATAGCGGGGGGTATCCAAGATACGCAGTATTTT.

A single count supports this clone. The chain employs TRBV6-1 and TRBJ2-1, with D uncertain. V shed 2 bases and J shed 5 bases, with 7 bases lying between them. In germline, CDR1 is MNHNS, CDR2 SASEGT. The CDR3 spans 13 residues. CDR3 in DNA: TGTGCCAGCAGTGAAACTCCCGACAATGAGCAGTTCTTC. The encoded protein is CASSETPDNEQFF.

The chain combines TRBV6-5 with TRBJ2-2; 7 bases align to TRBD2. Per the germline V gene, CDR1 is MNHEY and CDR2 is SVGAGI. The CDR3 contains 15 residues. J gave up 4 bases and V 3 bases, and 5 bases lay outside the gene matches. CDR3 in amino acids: CASSYGWGGTGELFF. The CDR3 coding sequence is TGTGCCAGCAGTTATGGCTGGGGGGGCACCGGGGAGCTGTTTTTT.

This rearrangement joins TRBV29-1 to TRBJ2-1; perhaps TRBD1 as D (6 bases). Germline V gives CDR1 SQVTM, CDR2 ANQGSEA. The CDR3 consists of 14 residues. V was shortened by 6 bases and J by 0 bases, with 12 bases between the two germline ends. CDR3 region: CSVMDSISYNEQFF. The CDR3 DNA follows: TGCAGCGTGATGGACAGCATCTCCTACAATGAGCAGTTCTTC.

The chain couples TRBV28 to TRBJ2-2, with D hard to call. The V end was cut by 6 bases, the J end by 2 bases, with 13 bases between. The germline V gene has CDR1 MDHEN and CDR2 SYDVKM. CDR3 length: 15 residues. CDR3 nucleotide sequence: TGTGCCAGCAGGAAACACGACACAAACACCGGGGAGCTGTTTTTT. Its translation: CASRKHDTNTGELFF.

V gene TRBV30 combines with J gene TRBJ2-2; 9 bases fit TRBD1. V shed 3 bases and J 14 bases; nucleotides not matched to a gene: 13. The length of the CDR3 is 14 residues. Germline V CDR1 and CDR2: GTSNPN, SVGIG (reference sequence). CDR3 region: CAWRPGTGSSELFF. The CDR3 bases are TGTGCCTGGAGGCCGGGGACAGGGTCTTCGGAACTGTTTTTT.

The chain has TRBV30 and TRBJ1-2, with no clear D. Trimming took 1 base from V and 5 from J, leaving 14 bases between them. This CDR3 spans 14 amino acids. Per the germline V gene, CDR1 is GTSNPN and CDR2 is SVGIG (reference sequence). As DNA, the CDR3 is TGTGCCTGGAGTGCTCCGTACAGTATTTATGGCTACACCTTC. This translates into CAWSAPYSIYGYTF.

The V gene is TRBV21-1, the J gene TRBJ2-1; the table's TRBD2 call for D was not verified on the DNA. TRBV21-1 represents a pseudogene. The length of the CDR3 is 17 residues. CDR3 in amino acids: CASSKALLAADYNEQFF. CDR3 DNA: TGTGCCAGCAGCAAAGCGCTTTTGGCGGCGGACTACAATGAGCAGTTCTTC.

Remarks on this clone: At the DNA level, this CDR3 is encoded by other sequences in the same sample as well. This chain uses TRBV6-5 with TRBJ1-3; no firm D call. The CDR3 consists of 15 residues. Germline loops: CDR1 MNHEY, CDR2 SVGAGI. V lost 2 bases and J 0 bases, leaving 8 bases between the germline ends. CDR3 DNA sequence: TGTGCCAGCAGTTACGGCAGGAACTCTGGAAACACCATATATTTT. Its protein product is CASSYGRNSGNTIYF.

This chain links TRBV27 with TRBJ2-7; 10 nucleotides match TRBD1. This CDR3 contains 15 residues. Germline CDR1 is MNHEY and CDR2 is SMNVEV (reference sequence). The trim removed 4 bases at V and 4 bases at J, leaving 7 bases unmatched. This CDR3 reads CASSSYRDRGYEQYF. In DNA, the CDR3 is TGTGCCAGCAGTTCCTACCGGGACAGGGGTTACGAGCAGTACTTC.

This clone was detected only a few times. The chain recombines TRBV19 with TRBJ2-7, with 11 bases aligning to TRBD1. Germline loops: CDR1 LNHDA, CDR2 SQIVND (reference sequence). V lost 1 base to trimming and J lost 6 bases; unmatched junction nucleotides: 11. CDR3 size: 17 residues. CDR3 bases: TGTGCCAGTAGTATAGTTTCGGGGACAGGGGGTCGAGGCGAGCAGTACTTC. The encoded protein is CASSIVSGTGGRGEQYF.

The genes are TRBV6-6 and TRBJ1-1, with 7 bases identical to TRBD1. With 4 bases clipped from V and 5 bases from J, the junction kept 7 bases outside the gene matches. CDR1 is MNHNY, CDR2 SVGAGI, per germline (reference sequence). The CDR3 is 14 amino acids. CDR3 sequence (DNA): TGTGCCAGCAGTTTCCCCCGGGACAGTACTGAAGCTTTCTTT. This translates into CASSFPRDSTEAFF.